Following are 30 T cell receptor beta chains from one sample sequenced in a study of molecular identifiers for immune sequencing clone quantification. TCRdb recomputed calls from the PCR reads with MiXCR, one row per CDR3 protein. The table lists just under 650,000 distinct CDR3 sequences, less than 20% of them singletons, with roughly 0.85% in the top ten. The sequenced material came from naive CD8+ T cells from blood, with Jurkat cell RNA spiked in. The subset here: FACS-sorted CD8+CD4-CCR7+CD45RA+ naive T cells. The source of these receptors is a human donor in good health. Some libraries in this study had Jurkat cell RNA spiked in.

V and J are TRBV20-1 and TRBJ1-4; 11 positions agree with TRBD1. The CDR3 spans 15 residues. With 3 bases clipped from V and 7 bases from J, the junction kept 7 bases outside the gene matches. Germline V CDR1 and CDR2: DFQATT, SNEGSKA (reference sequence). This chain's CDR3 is CSARETGQGVEKLFF. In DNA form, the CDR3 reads TGCAGTGCTAGGGAAACGGGACAGGGGGTTGAAAAACTGTTTTTT.

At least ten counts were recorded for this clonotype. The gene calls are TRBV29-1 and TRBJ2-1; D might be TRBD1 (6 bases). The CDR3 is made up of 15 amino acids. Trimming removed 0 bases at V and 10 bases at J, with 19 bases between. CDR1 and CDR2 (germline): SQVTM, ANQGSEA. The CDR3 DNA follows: TGCAGCGTTGAAGAAGGGGCAGGGGCCCCGGTAGAGCAGTTCTTC. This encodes CSVEEGAGAPVEQFF.

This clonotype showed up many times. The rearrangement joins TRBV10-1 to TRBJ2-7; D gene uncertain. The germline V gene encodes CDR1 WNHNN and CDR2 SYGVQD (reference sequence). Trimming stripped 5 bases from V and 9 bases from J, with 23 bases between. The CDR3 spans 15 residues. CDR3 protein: CASSKDGPGYEGQYF. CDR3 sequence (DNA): TGCGCCAGCAGTAAGGACGGACCAGGCTACGAAGGGCAGTACTTC.

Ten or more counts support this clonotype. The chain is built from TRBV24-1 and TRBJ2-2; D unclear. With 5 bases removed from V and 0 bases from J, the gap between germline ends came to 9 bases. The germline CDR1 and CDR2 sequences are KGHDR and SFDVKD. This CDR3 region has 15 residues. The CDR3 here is CATSGANPNTGELFF. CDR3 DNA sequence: TGTGCCACCAGTGGGGCGAATCCGAACACCGGGGAGCTGTTTTTT.

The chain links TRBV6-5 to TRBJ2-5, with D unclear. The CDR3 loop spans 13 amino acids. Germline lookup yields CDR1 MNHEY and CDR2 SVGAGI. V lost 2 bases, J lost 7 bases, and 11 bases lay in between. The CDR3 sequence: CASSYNFSGTQYF. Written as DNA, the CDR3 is TGTGCCAGCAGTTACAACTTTTCGGGGACCCAGTACTTC.

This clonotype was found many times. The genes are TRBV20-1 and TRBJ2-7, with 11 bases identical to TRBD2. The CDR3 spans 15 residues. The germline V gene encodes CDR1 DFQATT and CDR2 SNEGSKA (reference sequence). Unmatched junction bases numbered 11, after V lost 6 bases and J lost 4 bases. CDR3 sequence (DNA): TGCAGTGCCGCTTTAGCGGGAGGGCCGAGATACGAGCAGTACTTC. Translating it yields CSAALAGGPRYEQYF.

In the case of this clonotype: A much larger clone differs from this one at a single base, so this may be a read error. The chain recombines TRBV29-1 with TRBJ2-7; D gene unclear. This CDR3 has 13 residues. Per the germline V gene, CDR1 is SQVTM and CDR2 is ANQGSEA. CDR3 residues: CSVVLGVENERYF. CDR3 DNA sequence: TGCAGCGTTGTGTTGGGTGTGGAGAACGAGCGGTACTTC.

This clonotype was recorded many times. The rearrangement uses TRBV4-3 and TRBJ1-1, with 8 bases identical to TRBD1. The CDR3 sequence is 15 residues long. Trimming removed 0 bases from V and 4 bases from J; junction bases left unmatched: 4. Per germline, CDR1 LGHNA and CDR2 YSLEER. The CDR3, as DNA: TGCGCCAGCAGCCAAGATAGCACAGGGGGCACTGAAGCTTTCTTT. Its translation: CASSQDSTGGTEAFF.

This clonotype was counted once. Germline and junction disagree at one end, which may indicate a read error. The CDR3 region is CASSHGNQPRHF. In DNA, the CDR3 is TGTGCCAGCAGTCACGGTAATCAGCCCCGGCATTTT. V and J are TRBV6-5 and TRBJ1-5; no clear D. This CDR3 has 12 amino acids. The germline V gene encodes CDR1 MNHEY and CDR2 SVGAGI.

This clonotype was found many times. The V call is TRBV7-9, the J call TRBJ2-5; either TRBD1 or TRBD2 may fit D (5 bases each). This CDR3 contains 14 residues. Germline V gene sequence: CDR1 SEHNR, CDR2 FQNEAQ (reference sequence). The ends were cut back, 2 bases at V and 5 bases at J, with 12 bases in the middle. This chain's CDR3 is CASSLSWGTETQYF. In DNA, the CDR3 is TGTGCCAGCAGCTTAAGTTGGGGGACGGAGACCCAGTACTTC.

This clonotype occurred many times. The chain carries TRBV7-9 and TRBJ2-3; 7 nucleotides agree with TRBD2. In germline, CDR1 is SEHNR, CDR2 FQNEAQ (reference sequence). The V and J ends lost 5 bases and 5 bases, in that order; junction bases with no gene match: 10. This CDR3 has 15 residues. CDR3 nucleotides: TGTGCCAGCAGCCGAGAGGCGGGAGCGGGAGATACGCAGTATTTT. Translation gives CASSREAGAGDTQYF.

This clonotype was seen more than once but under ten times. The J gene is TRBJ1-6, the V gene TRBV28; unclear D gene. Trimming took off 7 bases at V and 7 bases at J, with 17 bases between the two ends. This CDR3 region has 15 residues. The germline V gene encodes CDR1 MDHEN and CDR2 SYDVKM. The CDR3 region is CASTLFSTPNSPLHF. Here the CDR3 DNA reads TGTGCCAGCACCCTTTTTTCGACACCAAATTCACCCCTCCACTTT.

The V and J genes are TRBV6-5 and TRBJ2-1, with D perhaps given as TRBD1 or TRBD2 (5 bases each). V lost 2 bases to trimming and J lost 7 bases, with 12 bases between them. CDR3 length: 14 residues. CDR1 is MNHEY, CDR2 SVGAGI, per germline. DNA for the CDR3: TGTGCCAGCAGTTACACCACTAGGGGAAATGAGCAGTTCTTC. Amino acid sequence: CASSYTTRGNEQFF.

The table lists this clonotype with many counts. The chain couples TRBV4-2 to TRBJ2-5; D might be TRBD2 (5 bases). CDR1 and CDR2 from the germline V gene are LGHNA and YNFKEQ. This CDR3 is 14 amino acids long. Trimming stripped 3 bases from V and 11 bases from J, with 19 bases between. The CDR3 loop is CASSHIAPEQPQYF. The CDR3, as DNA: TGTGCCAGCAGCCACATAGCGCCAGAGCAACCTCAGTACTTC.

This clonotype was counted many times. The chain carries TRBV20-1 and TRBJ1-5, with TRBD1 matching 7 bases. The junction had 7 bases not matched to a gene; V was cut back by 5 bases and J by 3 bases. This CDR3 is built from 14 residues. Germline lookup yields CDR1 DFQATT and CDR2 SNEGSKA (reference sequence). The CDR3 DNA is TGCAGTGCTTCTGACAGGGCGGCCAATCAGCCCCAGCATTTT. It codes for CSASDRAANQPQHF.

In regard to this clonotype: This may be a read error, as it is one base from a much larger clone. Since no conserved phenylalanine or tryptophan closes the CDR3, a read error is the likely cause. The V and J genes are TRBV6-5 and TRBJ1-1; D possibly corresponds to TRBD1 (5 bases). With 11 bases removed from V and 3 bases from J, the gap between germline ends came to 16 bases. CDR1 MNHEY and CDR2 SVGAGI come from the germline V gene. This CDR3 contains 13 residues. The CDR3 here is CAVGGTGHTEAFS. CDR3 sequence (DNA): TGTGCCGTGGGGGGAACCGGGCACACTGAAGCTTTCTCT.

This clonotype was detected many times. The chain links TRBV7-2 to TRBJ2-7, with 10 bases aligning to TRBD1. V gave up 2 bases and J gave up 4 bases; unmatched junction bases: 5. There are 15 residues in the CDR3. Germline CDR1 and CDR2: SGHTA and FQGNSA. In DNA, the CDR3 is TGTGCCAGCAGCTTATTGACGGGACAGGGGTACGAGCAGTACTTC. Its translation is CASSLLTGQGYEQYF.

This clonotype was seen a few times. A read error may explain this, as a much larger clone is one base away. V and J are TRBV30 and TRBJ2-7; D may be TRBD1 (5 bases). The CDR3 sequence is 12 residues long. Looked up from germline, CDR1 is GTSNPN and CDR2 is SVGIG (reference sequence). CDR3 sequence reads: CAWSSGSDELYF. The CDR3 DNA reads TGTGCCTGGAGTTCAGGGTCCGACGAGCTGTACTTC.

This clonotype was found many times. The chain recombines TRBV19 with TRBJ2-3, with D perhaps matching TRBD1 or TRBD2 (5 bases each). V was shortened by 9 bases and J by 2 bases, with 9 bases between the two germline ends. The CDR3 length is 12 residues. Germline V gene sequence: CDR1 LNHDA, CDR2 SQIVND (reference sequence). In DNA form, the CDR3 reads TGTGCCAGCAGGGACCCCACAGATACGCAGTATTTT. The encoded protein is CASRDPTDTQYF.

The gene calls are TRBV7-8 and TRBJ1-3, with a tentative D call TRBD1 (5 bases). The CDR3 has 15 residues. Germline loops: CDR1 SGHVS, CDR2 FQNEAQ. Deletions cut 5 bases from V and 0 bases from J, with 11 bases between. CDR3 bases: TGTGCCAGCAGCATGGGACGGACCTCTGGAAACACCATATATTTT. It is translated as CASSMGRTSGNTIYF.

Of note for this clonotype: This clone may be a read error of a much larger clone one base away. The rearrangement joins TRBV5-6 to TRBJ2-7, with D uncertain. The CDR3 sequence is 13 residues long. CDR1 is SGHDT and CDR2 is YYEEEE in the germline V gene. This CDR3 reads CTSSPSLVYEQYF. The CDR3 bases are TGTACCAGCAGCCCCAGCTTGGTCTACGAGCAGTACTTC.

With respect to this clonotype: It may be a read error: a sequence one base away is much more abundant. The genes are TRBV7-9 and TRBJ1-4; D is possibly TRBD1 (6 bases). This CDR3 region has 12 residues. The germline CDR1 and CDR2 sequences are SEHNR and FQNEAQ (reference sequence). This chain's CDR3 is CASSTGNEKPFF. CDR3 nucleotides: TGTGCCAGCAGTACAGGGAATGAAAAACCGTTTTTT. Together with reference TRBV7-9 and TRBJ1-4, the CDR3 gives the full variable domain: DTGVSQNPRHKITKRGQNVTFRCDPISEHNRLYWYRQTLGQGPEFLTYFQNEAQLEKSRLLSDRFSAERPKGSFSTLEIQRTEQGDSAMYLCASSTGNEKPFFGSGTQLSVL.

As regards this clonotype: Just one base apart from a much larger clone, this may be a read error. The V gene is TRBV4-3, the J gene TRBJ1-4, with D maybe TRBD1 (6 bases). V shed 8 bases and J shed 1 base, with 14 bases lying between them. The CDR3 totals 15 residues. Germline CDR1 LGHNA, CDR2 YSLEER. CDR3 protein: CASGLEGGTNEKLFF. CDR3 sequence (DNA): TGCGCCAGCGGCCTAGAAGGGGGAACTAATGAAAAACTGTTTTTT.

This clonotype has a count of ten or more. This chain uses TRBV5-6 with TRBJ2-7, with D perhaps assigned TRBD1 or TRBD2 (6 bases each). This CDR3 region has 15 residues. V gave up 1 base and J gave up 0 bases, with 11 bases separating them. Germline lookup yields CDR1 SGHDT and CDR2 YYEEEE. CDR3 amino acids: CASSLSEGDSYEQYF. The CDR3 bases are TGTGCCAGCAGCTTGTCGGAGGGGGACTCCTACGAGCAGTACTTC.

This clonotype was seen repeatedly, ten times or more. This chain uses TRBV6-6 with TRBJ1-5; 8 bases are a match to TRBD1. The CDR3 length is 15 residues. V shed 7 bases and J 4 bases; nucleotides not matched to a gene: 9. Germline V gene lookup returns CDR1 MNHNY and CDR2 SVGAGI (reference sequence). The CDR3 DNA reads TGTGCCAGCACCCCGAGACAGGGGATTAATCAGCCCCAGCATTTT. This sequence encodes CASTPRQGINQPQHF.

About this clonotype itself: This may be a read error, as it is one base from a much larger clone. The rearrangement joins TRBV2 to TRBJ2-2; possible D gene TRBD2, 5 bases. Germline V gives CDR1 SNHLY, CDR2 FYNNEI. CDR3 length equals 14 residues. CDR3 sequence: CAGSPWSGAGELFF. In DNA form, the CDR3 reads TGTGCCGGCAGTCCGTGGTCCGGGGCCGGGGAGCTGTTTTTT.

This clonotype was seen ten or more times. CDR3 amino acids: CASSYAGLNTEAFF. In DNA, the CDR3 is TGTGCCAGCAGTTACGCAGGCTTGAACACTGAAGCTTTCTTT. The chain carries TRBV6-2 or TRBV6-3 and TRBJ1-1; no firm D call. The CDR3 is 14 amino acids. CDR1 is MNHEY, CDR2 SVGEGT, per germline. Trimming pared 2 bases from V and 0 bases from J, leaving 7 bases between.

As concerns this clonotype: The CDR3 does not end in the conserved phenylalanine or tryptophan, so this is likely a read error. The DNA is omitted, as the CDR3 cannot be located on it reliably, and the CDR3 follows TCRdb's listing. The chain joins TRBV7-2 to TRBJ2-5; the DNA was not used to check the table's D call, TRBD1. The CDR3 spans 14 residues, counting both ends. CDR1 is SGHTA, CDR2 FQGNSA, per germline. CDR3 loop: CASTPTGGEETRYS.

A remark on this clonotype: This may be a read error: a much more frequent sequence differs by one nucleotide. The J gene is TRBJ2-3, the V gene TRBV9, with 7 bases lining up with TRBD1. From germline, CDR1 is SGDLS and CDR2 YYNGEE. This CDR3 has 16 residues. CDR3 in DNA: TGTGCCGGCAGCGACTACGGATCGACAGGGTTTGATACGCAGTATTTT. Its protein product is CAGSDYGSTGFDTQYF.

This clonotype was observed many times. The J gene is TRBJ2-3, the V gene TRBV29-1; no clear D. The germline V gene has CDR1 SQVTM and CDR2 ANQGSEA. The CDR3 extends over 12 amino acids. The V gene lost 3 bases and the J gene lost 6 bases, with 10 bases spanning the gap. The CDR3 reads CSVEGLPDTQYF. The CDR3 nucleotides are TGCAGCGTTGAGGGCCTTCCGGATACGCAGTATTTT.